Included here is one T cell receptor (beta chain) sequence, with context. What it recognizes is unknown. This sample is part of a study of brain T cells in children with intractable seizures. With 1 base clipped from V and 2 bases from J, the junction kept 5 bases outside the gene matches. CDR3 length equals 16 residues. Germline CDR1 reads SGHNT; CDR2 reads YENEEA. The table came from immunoSEQ multiplex PCR; TCRdb's copy has only in-frame clones and leaves some out. The table has about 340,000 clones, 93% seen once. Time point here: blood from clinic visit 5 months post-surgery; TSC patient then seizure free. Surgery cases with the highest brain T cell transcript signatures were chosen for sequencing. Study observations and caveats: Only CDR3 sequence similarity suggested viral specificity, without known HCMV serostatus. Absence of clones before surgery may stem from lower sequencing depth.

The chain carries TRBV11-3 and TRBJ2-1; TRBD2 matches 7 bases. The sequencing used peripheral blood, collected roughly 5 months after surgery. The source of this sequence is a boy younger than two with tuberous sclerosis and intractable seizures. CDR3 DNA: TGTGCCAGCAGCTTAGGCGGGCTAGCGGCCTACAATGAGCAGTTCTTC. It yields the protein CASSLGGLAAYNEQFF. The complete variable domain, with remaining parts taken from reference TRBV11-3 and TRBJ2-1, reads EAGVVQSPRYKIIEKKQPVAFWCNPISGHNTLYWYLQNLGQGPELLIRYENEEAVDDSQLPKDRFSAERLKGVDSTLKIQPAELGDSAVYLCASSLGGLAAYNEQFFGPGTRLTVL.